The 20 T cell receptor beta chains in this list originate from one sample, sequenced in a study of shared clonotypes between healthy human individuals. Only in-frame clones appear in the TCRdb table, and some are missing; sequencing was by immunoSEQ multiplex PCR. This repertoire shows around 2.5 million clones, approximately 93% found once; its top ten account for approximately 0.36%. Sequenced sample: naive CD4+ T cells from PBMCs. Subset given: CD45RA+ positively selected. The receptor source for this set is a man aged 18 to 29 in good health. Some clones in this sample may be carry-over from other donors' samples.

This clone appeared once. The CDR3 region has the DNA TGCGCCAGCAGCCTAATTACCGGGACTCTTCAAGAGACCCAGTACTTC. Protein sequence: CASSLITGTLQETQYF. The rearrangement uses TRBV4-1 and TRBJ2-5; D is perhaps TRBD2 (6 bases). The CDR3 covers 16 residues. Germline V gives CDR1 MGHRA, CDR2 YSYEKL. V was pared by 4 bases and J by 2 bases, with 17 bases between.

This clone came up a few times. The J gene is TRBJ2-7, the V gene TRBV11-2; 7 bases match TRBD1. This CDR3 comprises 15 residues. Per germline, CDR1 SGHAT and CDR2 FQNNGV. V shed 3 bases and J 3 bases; nucleotides not matched to a gene: 8. The CDR3, as DNA: TGTGCCAGCAGCTTGGGCTTGGACAGGATCTACGAGCAGTACTTC. It translates to CASSLGLDRIYEQYF.

V is TRBV2 and J is TRBJ2-5; maybe TRBD2 (5 bases). This CDR3 contains 16 residues. The germline V and J ends were trimmed by 5 bases and 4 bases, with 20 bases remaining between them. Germline values: CDR1 SNHLY, CDR2 FYNNEI. The DNA for the CDR3 is TGTGCCAGCAGTTCTAAGGACCGACCGCGGGTAGAGACCCAGTACTTC. Translating gives CASSSKDRPRVETQYF.

This rearrangement joins TRBV5-1 to TRBJ2-1; 7 positions agree with TRBD2. V lost 0 bases to trimming and J lost 3 bases; unmatched junction nucleotides: 6. From germline, CDR1 is SGHRS and CDR2 YFSETQ. The CDR3 consists of 16 residues. Here the CDR3 DNA reads TGCGCCAGCAGCTTGGGGCTAGCGGAGGGCTACAATGAGCAGTTCTTC. As protein: CASSLGLAEGYNEQFF.

The chain recombines TRBV18 with TRBJ2-7; 12 nucleotides line up with TRBD1. This CDR3 spans 14 amino acids. V dropped 2 bases and J dropped 6; count of bases not matched to a gene: 2. From germline, CDR1 is KGHSH and CDR2 LQKENI. The CDR3 sequence is CASSPGTGGGEQYF. In nucleotides, the CDR3 is TGTGCCAGCTCACCAGGGACAGGGGGCGGCGAGCAGTACTTC.

V is TRBV19 and J is TRBJ1-5; D uncertain. Germline-derived CDR1 and CDR2 are LNHDA and SQIVND (reference sequence). CDR3 length: 15 residues. Trimming left V 6 bases short and J 3 bases short, with 15 bases between. For the CDR3, the DNA is TGTGCCAGTAGCTCCCTCCCACGCAACAATCAGCCCCAGCATTTT. Residues: CASSSLPRNNQPQHF.

The chain couples TRBV27 to TRBJ1-3; D may be TRBD1 (5 bases). Trimming shortened V by 6 bases and J by 2 bases, and 11 bases separated the two germline ends. Germline V gene data show CDR1 as MNHEY and CDR2 as SMNVEV (reference sequence). The CDR3 sequence is 14 residues long. The DNA of the CDR3 is TGTGCCAGCAGGTCGGGGGGGGCTGGAAACACCATATATTTT. Protein sequence: CASRSGGAGNTIYF.

The chain carries TRBV30 and TRBJ1-2; D unclear. This CDR3 spans 14 amino acids. Per the germline V gene, CDR1 is GTSNPN and CDR2 is SVGIG (reference sequence). V was pared by 2 bases and J by 5 bases, with 15 bases between. CDR3 sequence reads: CAWSQRLGGYGYTF. DNA for the CDR3: TGTGCCTGGAGTCAAAGATTAGGCGGGTATGGCTACACCTTC. Filled out from reference TRBV30 and TRBJ1-2, the complete variable domain reads SQTIHQWPATLVQPVGSPLSLECTVEGTSNPNLYWYRQAAGRGLQLLFYSVGIGQISSEVPQNLSASRPQDRQFILSSKKLLLSDSGFYLCAWSQRLGGYGYTFGSGTRLTVV.

V and J are TRBV19 and TRBJ2-5, with 8 nucleotides matching TRBD2. The CDR3 is 15 amino acids. V lost 4 bases and J lost 5; bases outside the gene matches: 9. Germline values: CDR1 LNHDA, CDR2 SQIVND (reference sequence). The CDR3: CASSTRAGESETQYF. The CDR3 DNA is TGTGCCAGTAGTACCCGAGCGGGAGAATCCGAGACCCAGTACTTC.

The J gene is TRBJ1-5, the V gene TRBV2; the D is unclear. In germline, CDR1 is SNHLY, CDR2 FYNNEI. Trimming pared 6 bases from V and 0 bases from J, leaving 18 bases between. The CDR3 has 17 amino acids. The CDR3 sequence: CASSPTLTPYSNQPQHF. The DNA for the CDR3 is TGTGCCAGCAGCCCCACCCTTACCCCATATAGCAATCAGCCCCAGCATTTT.

The chain joins TRBV7-2 to TRBJ1-4, with 8 bases identical to TRBD1. The CDR3 spans 15 residues. Germline values: CDR1 SGHTA, CDR2 FQGNSA. The junction had 3 bases not matched to a gene; V was cut back by 1 base and J by 5 bases. The CDR3 loop is CASSLGDRGNEKLFF. The CDR3 nucleotides read TGTGCCAGCAGCTTAGGCGACAGGGGAAATGAAAAACTGTTTTTT.

This clone is a singleton in its sample. The genes are TRBV28 and TRBJ2-3; D may be TRBD1 or TRBD2 (5 bases each). Trimming shortened V by 10 bases and J by 4 bases, and 12 bases separated the two germline ends. This CDR3 comprises 12 residues. Germline V gives CDR1 MDHEN, CDR2 SYDVKM. The CDR3 nucleotides are TGTGCCACCACGGGGACCGCAGATACGCAGTATTTT. Encoded protein: CATTGTADTQYF.

The rearrangement joins TRBV28 to TRBJ1-5; D is ambiguous. Looked up from germline, CDR1 is MDHEN and CDR2 is SYDVKM. CDR3 size: 15 residues. Trimming left V 3 bases short and J 3 bases short, with 12 bases between. CDR3 protein: CASSFVGQNNQPQHF. The CDR3 DNA reads as TGTGCCAGCAGTTTTGTCGGCCAGAACAATCAGCCCCAGCATTTT.

The chain links TRBV6-1 to TRBJ2-7; TRBD1 aligns across 8 bases. The CDR3 runs to 16 residues. V shed 4 bases and J 2 bases; nucleotides not matched to a gene: 10. Germline assignment: CDR1 MNHNS and CDR2 SASEGT. CDR3 sequence (DNA): TGTGCCAGCAGTGGCCGACAGGGGACGCCCCCCTACGAGCAGTACTTC. Translating gives CASSGRQGTPPYEQYF.

J is TRBJ1-1 and V is TRBV9; the D gene is possibly TRBD1 (6 bases). CDR1 is SGDLS, CDR2 YYNGEE, per germline. Trimming took off 0 bases at V and 0 bases at J, with 12 bases between the two ends. This CDR3 contains 16 residues. The chain's CDR3 is CASSVDVGQMNTEAFF. The CDR3 DNA reads TGTGCCAGCAGCGTAGATGTCGGACAGATGAACACTGAAGCTTTCTTT.

The chain is built from TRBV6-1 and TRBJ2-1; D remains ambiguous. The CDR3 is 14 residues long. Trimming stripped 4 bases from V and 5 bases from J, with 12 bases between. The germline gives CDR1 MNHNS, CDR2 SASEGT. CDR3 loop: CASSVDGYNNEQFF. The CDR3 DNA reads as TGTGCCAGCAGTGTCGACGGGTATAACAATGAGCAGTTCTTC.

The chain joins TRBV6-6 to TRBJ1-5; 7 nucleotides line up with TRBD1. Germline V gene sequence: CDR1 MNHNY, CDR2 SVGAGI (reference sequence). The V segment lost 6 bases and the J segment 7 bases; nucleotides outside the gene matches: 9. This CDR3 region has 14 residues. CDR3 bases: TGTGCCAGCAGCCTAGAGACAGGGAGGCAGCCCCAGCATTTT. This translates into CASSLETGRQPQHF.

This clone was counted a few times. The rearrangement links TRBV5-1 to TRBJ1-2, with 10 bases fitting TRBD1. J was trimmed by 6 bases and V by 3 bases; bases with no gene match: 11. This CDR3 has 16 amino acids. Germline CDR1 reads SGHRS; CDR2 reads YFSETQ. The CDR3 loop reads CASSSRPGQGIDGYTF. Here the CDR3 DNA reads TGCGCCAGCAGCTCACGCCCGGGACAGGGGATCGATGGCTACACCTTC.

The chain is built from TRBV29-1 and TRBJ1-1, with D hard to call. From germline, CDR1 is SQVTM and CDR2 ANQGSEA. The CDR3 sequence is 12 residues long. V was cut by 6 bases and J by 0 bases, with 8 bases left in between. The CDR3 DNA is TGCAGCGTAAAGGGTATGAACACTGAAGCTTTCTTT. Its translation: CSVKGMNTEAFF.

The chain employs TRBV5-1 and TRBJ2-5; possibly TRBD1 for D (5 bases). The J call may be wrong; the DNA end is better matched by TRBJ2-7. The CDR3 spans 14 residues. CDR1 and CDR2 (germline): SGHRS, YFSETQ. CDR3 DNA: TGCGCCAGCAGCTTGGGCAGGGTAGAATACGAGCAGTACTTC. Its protein product is CASSLGRVEYEQYF.